The next 9 T cell receptor beta chains were all read from a single sample in a study of T cells in Graves' hyperthyroidism and ophthalmopathy. Template material for amplifying TCR beta CDR3 regions consisted of RNA transcripts. RT-PCR in the first round (using the HTBI primer set) targeted the TCR CDR3. Via MiXCR, TCRdb re-called the multiplex PCR reads, giving one row per CDR3 protein. The table lists about 640,000 distinct CDR3 sequences, around 21% of them singletons. Sequencing was carried out using blood. The receptors stem from a man aged 30 to 39 with Graves' ophthalmopathy.

V and J are TRBV11-3 and TRBJ2-1; D gene ambiguous. Trimming pared 1 base from V and 0 bases from J, leaving 13 bases between. The CDR3 spans 17 residues. CDR1 is SGHNT and CDR2 is YENEEA in the germline V gene. The CDR3 coding sequence is TGTGCCAGCAGCTTAGTTGTGGCGTTGAGCTCCTACAATGAGCAGTTCTTC. It specifies CASSLVVALSSYNEQFF.

This clonotype was seen at least ten times. V is TRBV5-1 and J is TRBJ2-5; unclear D gene. The CDR3 runs to 12 residues. Germline assignment: CDR1 SGHRS and CDR2 YFSETQ. Trimming removed 4 bases from V and 8 bases from J, with 12 bases in between. CDR3 loop: CASSQNQDTQYF. CDR3 coding DNA: TGCGCCAGCAGCCAGAACCAGGATACCCAGTACTTC. Based on the CDR3 plus reference TRBV5-1 and TRBJ2-5, the full variable domain is KAGVTQTPRYLIKTRGQQVTLSCSPISGHRSVSWYQQTPGQGLQFLFEYFSETQRNKGNFPGRFSGRQFSNSRSEMNVSTLELGDSALYLCASSQNQDTQYFGPGTRLLVL.

Here the CDR3 DNA reads TGTGCCAGCAGCGTAGGAGTGGGGGGTCATGAGCAGTTCTTC. Protein: CASSVGVGGHEQFF. The J gene is TRBJ2-1, the V gene TRBV9, with D possibly matching TRBD2 (6 bases). Germline V gene sequence: CDR1 SGDLS, CDR2 YYNGEE. The CDR3 spans 14 residues. V was pared by 0 bases and J by 8 bases, with 12 bases between.

In its sample, this clonotype was seen a few times. The rearrangement uses TRBV7-9 and TRBJ2-6; D not resolved. This CDR3 contains 16 residues. Per the germline V gene, CDR1 is SEHNR and CDR2 is FQNEAQ (reference sequence). V gave up 1 base and J gave up 0 bases, with 7 bases separating them. The DNA for the CDR3 is TGTGCCAGCAGCTTAGTTATGAGCTCTGGGGCCAACGTCCTGACTTTC. The encoded protein is CASSLVMSSGANVLTF.

V usage is TRBV28 and J usage is TRBJ2-2, with TRBD2 identical over 7 bases. The CDR3 has 15 residues. Trimming cost V 2 bases and J 6 bases; bases outside gene matches: 6. Germline V CDR1 and CDR2: MDHEN, SYDVKM. The CDR3 nucleotides read TGTGCCAGCAGTTTAGGGCGGGAGCTCTCCGGGGAGCTGTTTTTT. Its protein is CASSLGRELSGELFF.

This chain uses TRBV19 with TRBJ1-1; D remains unclear. The CDR3 runs to 11 residues. Between the trimmed V and J ends, which lost 9 bases and 3 bases, there was a span of 8 bases. Germline V gives CDR1 LNHDA, CDR2 SQIVND (reference sequence). CDR3 sequence: CARPGHTEAFF. The CDR3 DNA reads as TGTGCCAGACCTGGACACACTGAAGCTTTCTTT.

This clonotype was observed a handful of times. V and J are TRBV7-2 and TRBJ2-2; a weak D match, TRBD1 (5 bases). This CDR3 is 17 amino acids long. Trimming stripped 3 bases from V and 5 bases from J, with 19 bases between. Germline V gives CDR1 SGHTA, CDR2 FQGNSA. CDR3 sequence: CASSLEGVPTVTGELFF. The CDR3 DNA reads as TGTGCCAGCAGCTTGGAAGGGGTCCCCACCGTGACCGGGGAGCTGTTTTTT.

Many counts were recorded for this clonotype. CDR3 nucleotides: TGTGCCAGCAGCTTCGGACAGGGGGCCGACGAGCAGTACTTC. Amino acids: CASSFGQGADEQYF. The chain uses TRBV7-9 and TRBJ2-7; 11 nucleotides match TRBD1. With 3 bases clipped from V and 5 bases from J, the junction kept 3 bases outside the gene matches. The germline V gene has CDR1 SEHNR and CDR2 FQNEAQ (reference sequence). The CDR3 is 14 amino acids.

The chain employs TRBV30 and TRBJ2-1; 8 positions match TRBD2. There are 16 residues in the CDR3. Germline V CDR1 and CDR2: GTSNPN, SVGIG (reference sequence). With V trimmed by 0 bases and J by 4 bases, 8 bases remained unmatched. As DNA, the CDR3 is TGTGCCTGGAGTGTAGGGCCTAGCGGGTTTTACAATGAGCAGTTCTTC. Translated: CAWSVGPSGFYNEQFF.